This paragraph covers one T cell receptor beta chain sequence. CDR1 is MDHEN and CDR2 is SYDVKM in the germline V gene. The V gene end was trimmed by 7 bases and the J gene end by 4 bases; junction bases not matched to a gene: 3. The CDR3 length is 13 residues. These data come from a study of technical replicates of blood from a few donors. The protocol was immunoSEQ multiplex PCR, while the TCRdb copy is restricted to in-frame clones and leaves out a portion. The repertoire includes around 70,000 clones, 95% to 97% of them detected once, and roughly 0.3% sits in the top ten. The TCR comes from a human donor in good health. The source material was T cells isolated from PBMCs. The V gene is TRBV28, the J gene TRBJ1-1; 10 bases align to TRBD1. CDR3 DNA: TGTGCCAGCAATCGACAGGGGGCCACTGAAGCTTTCTTT. As protein: CASNRQGATEAFF.